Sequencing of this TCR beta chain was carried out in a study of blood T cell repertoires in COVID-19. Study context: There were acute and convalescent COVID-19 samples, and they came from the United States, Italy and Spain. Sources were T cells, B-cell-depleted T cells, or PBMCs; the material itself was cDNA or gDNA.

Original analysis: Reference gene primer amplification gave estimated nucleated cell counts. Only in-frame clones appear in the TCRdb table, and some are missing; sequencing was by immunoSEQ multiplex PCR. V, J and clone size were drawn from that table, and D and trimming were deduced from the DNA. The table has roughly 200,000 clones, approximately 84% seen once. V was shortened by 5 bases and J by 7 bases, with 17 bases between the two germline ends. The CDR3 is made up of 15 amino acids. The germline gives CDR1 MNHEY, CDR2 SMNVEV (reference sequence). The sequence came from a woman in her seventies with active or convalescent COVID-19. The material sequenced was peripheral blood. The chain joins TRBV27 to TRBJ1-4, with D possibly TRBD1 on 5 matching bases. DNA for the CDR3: TGTGCCAGCAGTCCAATGGGGGGGGTAGCTGAAAAACTGTTTTTT. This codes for CASSPMGGVAEKLFF.